This T cell receptor (beta chain) was captured in a study of cytomegalovirus exposure and HLA in healthy donors listed by TCRdb under 2017. A note on the overall study: In an earlier analysis of approximately 640 of the donors, around 300 Gb of sequence data and some 120 million unique TCR beta sequences from 150 million to 200 million T cells were reported. Approximately 310 gigabases of sequencing data and 70 million to 100 million unique TCR sequences were included in an early release covering around 650 HLA-typed donors. The genetic ancestry cluster associated with self-reported Caucasian donors included about 84% of the approximately 400 genotyped donors. The study aimed to test whether signatures of past pathogen exposure could be identified by cataloging public T cell receptors. The study profiled the T cell repertoires of about 640 subjects by immunosequencing and related them to cytomegalovirus serostatus. Besides the first cohort of about 730 subjects, a separate validation cohort made up of 120 different subjects was used. To predict cytomegalovirus infection status, the study brought together high-throughput TCR immunosequencing, statistical association of individual TCRs with disease status, and machine learning. A later analysis re-analyzed previously published TCR beta repertoires from 666 donors and added high-resolution HLA genotyping to study TCR occurrence patterns. Rather than using new phenotypic data, the later analysis identified candidate immune exposures from TCR beta sequences and from how often those sequences occurred across donors. To decide whether each TCR beta V gene segment behaved as functional or pseudogenic, an earlier analysis of approximately 590 of the donors relied on high-throughput TCR beta sequencing. Donor age, sex, ethnicity and CMV serostatus were compiled alongside the repertoire data. In a later genetic analysis, genome-wide SNP genotypes for about three fifths of the 666 donors were used, and that subset was treated as a discovery cohort. All discovery cohort repertoires had been generated using a single sequencing platform. HLA typing covered class I and class II loci at four-digit resolution. The number of donors typed differed by locus, with roughly 620-630 for A, B, C, DRB1 and DQB1, about 500 for DQA1, about 610 for DPA1, and over 400 for DPB1. About five DR-DQ haplotypes were handled as single units for association and clustering because linkage in the cohort was strong. Among roughly 400 genotyped donors of the cohort, an average of around 250,000 unique TCR beta nucleotide sequences was sequenced per donor, of which 15% to 20% were non-productive. The research as a whole found: The authors suggested that the approach could potentially be extended to other disease states and immunological phenotypes. Correlated functional status among segregating V segments might be attributable to linkage disequilibrium, but an unknown experimental factor could not be ruled out. A few of the identified cytomegalovirus-associated TCR beta chains were confirmed in vitro to be specific for cytomegalovirus antigens. In an earlier analysis of a few hundred of the donors, most TCR beta V segments were observed in productive rearrangements about 87% or about 30% of the time, broadly matching IMGT annotations. A later genetic analysis reported fewer N-insertions in productive TCRs among donors in an Asian-associated ancestry cluster than the roughly 690-donor mean. In a later analysis, several top co-occurrence clusters were reported to appear linked to parvovirus B19, influenza, CMV and Epstein-Barr virus. A later analysis associated about 18,000 TCR beta sequences with specific HLA alleles at a false discovery rate of 0.05. Compared with equally common non-associated chains, HLA-associated TCR beta chains in a later analysis were more clonally expanded and had lower generation probabilities. While some public TCRs were present in many individuals, most TCR sequences turned up only very rarely across donors. Because the 87-base-pair reads could not distinguish some IMGT-functional V segments, including TRBV6-2 and TRBV6-3, those segments were excluded. In a later genetic analysis, a missense DCLRE1C variant was associated with V-gene and J-gene trimming of TCR beta chains, and the association was replicated in an independent cohort. CMV serostatus was the only immune exposure information available for the cohort. HLA typing was unavailable for some donors at each locus, so association tests used only the typed subset. A later analysis found that most CMV-associated TCR beta chains appeared HLA-restricted, with HLA associations seemingly driven largely by CMV exposure. The presence/absence analyses assumed that sequencing depth was roughly uniform across donors, and that assumption may not be true. Because counts were too low, 15 to 20 rarely observed V segments, including chromosome 9 orphons, were excluded from the earlier analysis of 587 of the donors. According to a later analysis, TCR association rates differed among HLA loci, with DRB1 alleles showing the most associated TCRs and HLA-C alleles showing the fewest. A further reported finding was that TCR beta sequences accurately predicted the HLA-A and HLA-B alleles for most subjects in the first cohort. A group of highly shared sequence variants was considered likely to be a technical artifact of the sequencing pipeline. When HLA alleles, especially DR and DQ, strongly co-occurred, TCR associations were difficult to assign to individual alleles. The study listed approximately 150 TCR beta chains as associated with cytomegalovirus. Only TCR beta chains were sequenced in this cohort, and the absence of alpha or paired-chain data limited detectable features. The classifier was reported to diagnose cytomegalovirus status with high specificity and sensitivity in both the original cohort and the validation cohort.

Receptor libraries were prepared by the immunoSEQ multiplex PCR assay. The multiplex PCR relied on a mix of 60 forward primers for TCR Vbeta segments and 13 reverse primers for TCR Jbeta segments. Amplification of the CDR3 region of rearranged TCR beta genes was performed with a multiplex PCR assay on genomic DNA. Amplified TCR beta libraries were sequenced as 87-base-pair reads on the Illumina HiSeq System. As for how the authors treated the data: A later analysis tallied around 80 million unique TCR beta chains across the 666 repertoires, and around 9.9 million of those chains were shared by two or more donors. Raw reads were error-corrected and collapsed into unique sequences with a nearest-neighbor algorithm that merged closely related sequences to remove PCR and sequencing errors. To assign V, D and J gene segments, CDR3 sequences were aligned to IMGT reference sequences. For a sequence to be retained, at least a six-nucleotide match to both a V gene segment and a J gene segment was required. A rearrangement was called productive if the CDR3 had no stop codons and remained in frame with V and J, and every other rearrangement was called non-productive. CDR3 was defined according to IMGT convention as the region running from the second conserved V-encoded cysteine to the conserved J-encoded phenylalanine. In an earlier analysis of around 570 of the donors, sequences lacking an unambiguous match to a single V gene segment were excluded. An earlier analysis of several hundred of the donors classified V segments as functional when productive rearrangements were above 56.7% and as segregating when the standard deviation between donors was above 5%. A statistical classification framework was built for diagnosing cytomegalovirus status from the catalog of TCR beta chain sequences. V and J gene assignment, in a later analysis, came from comparing TCR nucleotide sequences with IMGT/GENE-DB human TR gene sequences. The TCRdist pipeline was used in a later analysis to assign CDR3 sequences and most-parsimonious VDJ recombination scenarios. In a later analysis, each TCR beta chain was defined by its CDR3 amino acid sequence together with its V-gene family, and reads without a unique V-gene family were excluded. A later analysis removed roughly 590 highly shared, low-generation-probability nucleotide sequences to deal with suspected cross-contamination and a sequencing artifact. A later analysis calculated a clonal expansion index for each public chain from normalized within-repertoire ranks of inferred template counts. A later analysis computed generation probabilities with a VDJ recombination model fitted to out-of-frame rearrangements, and checked the results against IGoR. In a later analysis, TCR-TCR, TCR-HLA and TCR-CMV co-occurrence was scored with hypergeometric tests, and a repertoire-size bias correction was applied to TCR pairs. False discovery rates were estimated in a later analysis by permuting HLA or CMV assignments 20 times. In a later analysis, co-occurring TCRs were grouped using DBSCAN, and TCRdist sequence similarity was added for clustering within HLA-allele-positive subsets. Co-occurrence clustering excluded repertoires with fewer than 30,000 or more than 120,000 public chains, plus five with anomalous nucleotide sharing. The table was pulled from immuneACCESS by TCRdb, which kept in-frame rearrangements only. Such tables lose some clones; where checked, under half of the loss comes from unresolved V genes, and the rest has no known cause. Clonal size and the V and J genes are those of that table, whereas D and trimming came from the DNA. Present in this sample are 60,000 to 70,000 clones, about 82% of which were seen just once. The top ten clones comprise 3.5% to 5% of the sample.

The CDR3 spans 15 residues, from the cysteine through the phenylalanine. The CDR3 DNA has 45 bases and is translated from base 1. For CDR1 and CDR2, the germline V gene lists WSHSY and SAAADI. Here V drops 10 bases and J drops 7 bases, and the junction holds 12 bases not matched to any gene. The cohort was made up of several hundred healthy bone marrow donors. Cohort members were all nominally healthy when sampled, although unrecorded immune exposures were likely present. The donor tested CMV seronegative and was one of the 352 seronegative cohort members. A peripheral blood sample was collected from each donor, and TCR beta sequencing was performed on peripheral blood mononuclear cells. Genomic DNA was extracted from the blood cell samples with the Qiagen DNeasy Blood Extraction Kit. To note about this clone: The antigen it recognizes is unknown. Base quality data are lacking; no much larger clone is found one base away.

The rearranged segments are TRBV10-2 and TRBJ2-2, with 10 junctional bases fitting TRBD2. The TCR was taken from a woman aged 25 to 39 in good health and CMV-seronegative. Sequencing used PBMCs. The CDR3 corresponds to CATHLSGREGGELFF. The bases are TGCGCCACCCATCTGAGCGGGAGGGAGGGCGGGGAGCTGTTTTTT.